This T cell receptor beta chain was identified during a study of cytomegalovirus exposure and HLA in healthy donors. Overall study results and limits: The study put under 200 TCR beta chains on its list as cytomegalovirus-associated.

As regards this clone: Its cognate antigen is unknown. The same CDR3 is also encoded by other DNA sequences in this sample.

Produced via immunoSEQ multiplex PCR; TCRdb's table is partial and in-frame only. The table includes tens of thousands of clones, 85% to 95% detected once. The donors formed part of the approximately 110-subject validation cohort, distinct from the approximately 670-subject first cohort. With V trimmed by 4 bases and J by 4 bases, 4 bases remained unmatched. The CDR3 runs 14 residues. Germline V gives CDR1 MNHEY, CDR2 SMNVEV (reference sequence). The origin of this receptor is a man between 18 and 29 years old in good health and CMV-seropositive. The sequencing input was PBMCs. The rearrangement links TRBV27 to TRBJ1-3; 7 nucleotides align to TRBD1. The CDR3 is CASSSRGLGNTIYF. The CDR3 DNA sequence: TGTGCCAGCAGTTCTAGGGGGCTGGGAAACACCATATATTTT.